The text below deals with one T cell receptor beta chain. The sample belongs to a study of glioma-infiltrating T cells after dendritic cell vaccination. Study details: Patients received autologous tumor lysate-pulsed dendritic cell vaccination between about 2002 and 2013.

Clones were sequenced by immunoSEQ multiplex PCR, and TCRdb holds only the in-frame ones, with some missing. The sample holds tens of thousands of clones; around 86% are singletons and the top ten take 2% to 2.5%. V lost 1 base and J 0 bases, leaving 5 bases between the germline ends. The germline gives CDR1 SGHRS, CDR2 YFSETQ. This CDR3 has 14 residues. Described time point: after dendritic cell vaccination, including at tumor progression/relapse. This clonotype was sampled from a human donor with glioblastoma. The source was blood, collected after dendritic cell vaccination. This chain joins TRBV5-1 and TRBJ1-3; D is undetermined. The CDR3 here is CASSLLSSGNTIYF. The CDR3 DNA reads TGCGCCAGCAGCTTGCTCAGCTCTGGAAACACCATATATTTT.